The 14 T cell receptor beta chains below were found in one sample sequenced in a study of T-cell reconstitution after alpha-beta-depleted transplantation in children. TCRbeta library preparation incorporated unique molecular identifiers. In TCRdb, the PCR reads were re-called with MiXCR into one record per CDR3 protein. The sample has around 380,000 distinct CDR3 sequences; approximately 10% are singletons. The material sequenced was PBMCs from the stem cell graft donor, taken from the stem cell graft. These receptor sequences come from a human donor who donated a stem cell graft to a child with acute myeloid leukemia.

This clonotype has ten or more counts. The chain employs TRBV11-2 and TRBJ2-1, with D uncertain. Germline V gives CDR1 SGHAT, CDR2 FQNNGV. The germline V and J ends were trimmed by 5 bases and 3 bases, with 11 bases remaining between them. CDR3 length: 14 amino acids. The CDR3 DNA follows: TGTGCCAGCAGCCTTCAGCCGGACTACAATGAGCAGTTCTTC. This translates into CASSLQPDYNEQFF.

The J gene is TRBJ2-1, the V gene TRBV7-2; a possible D gene is TRBD2 (6 bases). The CDR3 sequence is 15 residues long. Germline assignment: CDR1 SGHTA and CDR2 FQGNSA. V lost 0 bases and J 6 bases, leaving 12 bases between the germline ends. The CDR3 sequence is CASSLAFAGSNEQFF. The CDR3 nucleotides read TGTGCCAGCAGCTTAGCTTTCGCGGGAAGCAATGAGCAGTTCTTC.

V is TRBV18 and J is TRBJ2-1; 9 bases agree with TRBD2. Germline V gene data show CDR1 as KGHSH and CDR2 as LQKENI. The CDR3 spans 15 residues. J was trimmed by 7 bases and V by 2 bases; bases with no gene match: 6. In DNA form, the CDR3 reads TGTGCCAGCTCACCAGCGGGAGGGCCGCAAAATGAGCAGTTCTTC. This sequence encodes CASSPAGGPQNEQFF.

This clonotype was detected a few times. J is TRBJ1-1 and V is TRBV5-5; unclear D gene. The CDR3 runs 15 residues. Germline CDR1 reads SGHKS; CDR2 reads YYEKEE (reference sequence). The V and J ends lost 0 bases and 1 base respectively, with 10 bases between them. The CDR3 region has the DNA TGTGCCAGCAGCTTGGATTGGTCAGGGAACACTGAAGCTTTCTTT. It yields the protein CASSLDWSGNTEAFF.

The chain recombines TRBV4-1 with TRBJ2-3, with 9 bases aligning to TRBD2. Germline V CDR1 and CDR2: MGHRA, YSYEKL. CDR3 length: 16 amino acids. Trimming took 3 bases from V and 9 from J; bases not matched to a gene: 13. CDR3 sequence: CASSQGLAGRLVTQYF. DNA of the CDR3: TGCGCCAGCAGCCAGGGACTAGCTGGACGACTTGTAACGCAGTATTTT.

This clonotype was observed a handful of times. The V call is TRBV7-8, the J call TRBJ1-4, with D hard to call. V was clipped by 5 bases and J by 3 bases, with 13 bases between them. This CDR3 is built from 15 residues. Germline CDR1 reads SGHVS; CDR2 reads FQNEAQ. The CDR3 region is CASSTRGVPNEKLFF. In DNA, the CDR3 is TGTGCCAGCAGCACCCGTGGAGTCCCTAATGAAAAACTGTTTTTT.

The V gene is TRBV12-5, the J gene TRBJ2-7; D may correspond to TRBD1 or TRBD2 (7 bases each). This CDR3 comprises 15 residues. V was cut by 8 bases and J by 2 bases, with 19 bases left in between. Germline values: CDR1 LGHNT, CDR2 FRNRAP. The CDR3 protein is CASLGEGAPTYEQYF. CDR3 bases: TGTGCTAGTCTGGGGGAGGGGGCCCCAACCTACGAGCAGTACTTC. The variable domain in full, with the rest retrieved from reference TRBV12-5 and TRBJ2-7, is DARVTQTPRHKVTEMGQEVTMRCQPILGHNTVFWYRQTMMQGLELLAYFRNRAPLDDSGMPKDRFSAEMPDATLATLKIQPSEPRDSAVYFCASLGEGAPTYEQYFGPGTRLTVT.

This clonotype was seen a handful of times. The rearrangement links TRBV12-3 or TRBV12-4 to TRBJ2-1; TRBD2 aligns across 7 bases. The CDR3 runs to 13 residues. Losses at the gene ends were 4 bases for V and 5 bases for J; bases not matched to a gene: 2. CDR3 DNA: TGTGCCAGCAGTTCGGGACTAAACAATGAGCAGTTCTTC. It codes for CASSSGLNNEQFF.

This clonotype was seen a handful of times. The chain carries TRBV6-1 and TRBJ1-1; 7 nucleotides line up with TRBD1. The trim removed 1 base at V and 5 bases at J, leaving 4 bases unmatched. The CDR3 is 14 residues long. Germline V gives CDR1 MNHNS, CDR2 SASEGT. The CDR3 nucleotides are TGTGCCAGCAGTGAAGACAGGGGAGGAACTGAAGCTTTCTTT. It is translated as CASSEDRGGTEAFF.

In this sample, this clonotype turned up many times. The rearrangement uses TRBV5-6 and TRBJ2-1; D remains unclear. CDR3 size: 12 residues. Trimming shortened V by 2 bases and J by 4 bases, and 4 bases separated the two germline ends. The germline gives CDR1 SGHDT, CDR2 YYEEEE. CDR3 in amino acids: CASSLQYNEQFF. In DNA form, the CDR3 reads TGTGCCAGCAGCTTACAGTACAATGAGCAGTTCTTC.

This clonotype was found a few times. The rearrangement uses TRBV12-3 or TRBV12-4 and TRBJ1-2; no clear D. Trimming cost V 3 bases and J 2 bases, with 4 bases left between them. The CDR3 totals 12 residues. CDR3 in amino acids: CASSLENYGYTF. CDR3 nucleotide sequence: TGTGCCAGCAGTTTGGAGAACTATGGCTACACCTTC.

There are a few counts of this clonotype. The gene calls are TRBV12-3 or TRBV12-4 and TRBJ2-3; 9 bases align to TRBD1. The CDR3 spans 15 residues. V dropped 3 bases and J dropped 6; count of bases not matched to a gene: 7. The CDR3 region is CASSLGTGTPDTQYF. The CDR3, as DNA: TGTGCCAGCAGTTTGGGGACAGGGACGCCGGATACGCAGTATTTT.

This clonotype was detected a few times. V gene TRBV20-1 combines with J gene TRBJ2-1, with TRBD1 identical over 9 bases. In germline, CDR1 is DFQATT, CDR2 SNEGSKA (reference sequence). The V and J ends lost 0 bases and 6 bases, in that order; junction bases with no gene match: 24. The CDR3 runs to 21 residues. CDR3 coding DNA: TGCAGTGCTAGAGATCTGAGCTGGGGGACAGGGAAGGGGGGACTGGGCAATGAGCAGTTCTTC. Its protein is CSARDLSWGTGKGGLGNEQFF.

This clonotype was detected ten times or more. The chain links TRBV19 to TRBJ1-1; D possibly corresponds to TRBD1 (5 bases). V lost 5 bases and J 3 bases, leaving 16 bases between the germline ends. Germline CDR1 is LNHDA and CDR2 is SQIVND (reference sequence). The CDR3 contains 15 residues. CDR3 region: CASSPEGVWDTEAFF. CDR3 nucleotide sequence: TGTGCCAGTAGTCCCGAAGGGGTGTGGGACACTGAAGCTTTCTTT.